This entry is about one T cell receptor (beta chain). Its specificity is unknown. This sample stems from a study of cytomegalovirus exposure and HLA in healthy donors. In the PCR, 60 Vbeta and 13 Jbeta primers were used. Profiling relied on immunoSEQ multiplex PCR, and the TCRdb table lists in-frame clones only, not all of them. This table lists roughly 65,000 clones. Per germline, CDR1 SNHLY and CDR2 FYNNEI. The germline V and J ends were trimmed by 6 bases and 2 bases, with 10 bases remaining between them. This CDR3 has 13 residues. Study findings and constraints: With later analysis, a missense DCLRE1C variant became linked to TCR beta V- and J-gene trimming. Prior analysis indicated that the majority of TCR beta V segments exhibited productivity approximately 87% or approximately 30% of the time. Among TCR sequences, most were rare, though some public TCRs appeared in many donors.

What was sequenced was PBMCs. J is TRBJ2-5 and V is TRBV2; possible D gene TRBD2, 6 bases. The receptor was isolated from a boy under 18 in good health and CMV-seronegative. The CDR3 coding sequence is TGTGCCAGCAGCCGGGACTTTCAAGAGACCCAGTACTTC. This encodes CASSRDFQETQYF.